This entry features one T cell receptor beta chain sequence. Its target antigen remains unknown. No base quality values were provided; no much bigger clone lies one nucleotide off. Reading the label with the study, this specimen's treatment or condition is: live attenuated yellow fever vaccine strain. At each blood-draw timepoint, two biological replicates of bulk PBMCs were collected. PBMCs were isolated from peripheral blood using a standard Ficoll-Paque protocol. RNA was extracted with TriZol from bulk PBMCs, CD4 and CD8 fractions, and dextramer-positive and dextramer-negative fractions. The CDR3 numbers 14 residues from cysteine through phenylalanine. Here the CDR3 DNA is all that survives: 42 bases in frame from base 1. CDR1 is given as SEHNR and CDR2 as FQNEAQ, both from the germline V gene (reference sequence). The junction shows trimming of 5 bases on V and 6 bases on J, plus 16 bases between the germline ends.

The data stem from a study of T cells after yellow fever vaccination (dated by TCRdb to about 2019). For the wider study: The SMART-Seq v4 Ultra Low Input RNA kit was used to prepare libraries from fractions with low cell numbers. To follow T-cell clones before and after primary and booster YFV17D yellow fever vaccination, bulk TCR alpha and beta repertoires were sequenced over time. Two healthy male donors made up the cohort, one aged 18 to 29 years and the other aged 30 to 40 years. Blood was drawn at multiple timepoints before and after primary and secondary immunization, with bulk PBMC replicates and cell subsets isolated. What the authors observed across the whole study: After the booster, most of the clones that had expanded following primary vaccination were detected again (roughly 97% of CD4 and around 90% of CD8), which suggests that memory was broadly maintained. A small fraction of clonotypes showed up in both the CD4 and CD8 compartments, probably as a result of convergent recombination. Only two donors were included in the study, so the extent to which the findings can be generalized is limited. Computational filtering was required because FACS-sorted repertoires could contain abundant contaminating clonotypes from the bulk population. Compared with the primary T-cell response, the secondary T-cell response was weaker but faster, peaking on day 5 rather than day 15.

Synthesis of TCR cDNA relied on 5'RACE template switching, a step that introduced a universal primer site along with unique molecular identifiers. cDNA synthesis was primed from both the TCR alpha and TCR beta constant segments. Library amplification involved two PCR steps, and the second step added sample barcodes and sequencing adapters. Sequencing of libraries was done on Illumina HiSeq 2500 (2x100 bp) or NovaSeq (2x150 bp). From the authors' description of their analysis: MIGEC was used to demultiplex reads and collapse the reads into UMI consensus sequences, and MiXCR was used for V(D)J alignment. Vaccine-responding clonotypes were defined with edgeR using replicate PBMC samples, requiring FDR below 0.01 and a log2 fold change above 5 up to day 15. Each bulk clonotype received a CD4 or CD8 identity based on whether the sequenced CD4 or CD8 repertoire contained that clonotype at higher abundance. The public reads were quality trimmed at Q25 with fastp and then assembled into clones with MiXCR by TCRdb, keeping productive beta chains. One record per CDR3 amino acid sequence lists the most common genes and DNA. These V and J calls are TCRdb output, not the study's own analysis. Present in this sample are about 400,000 distinct CDR3 sequences, roughly 10% of which were seen just once. The top ten constitute around 18% of the sample.

This sequence was found in a man aged 18 to 29 who received the YFV17D yellow fever vaccine. Recombination connected TRBV7-9 to TRBJ1-1; the D gene is perhaps TRBD1, on 5 matching bases. Sequenced here: PBMCs, sampled on the day of the first yellow fever vaccination. The sequenced DNA: TGTGCCAGCAGCCCCAATCAGGGAGGTTCTGAAGCTTTCTTT. This yields the protein CASSPNQGGSEAFF. Here the CDR3 is joined to the reference TRBV7-9 and TRBJ1-1 genes, and the full variable domain is: DTGVSQNPRHKITKRGQNVTFRCDPISEHNRLYWYRQTLGQGPEFLTYFQNEAQLEKSRLLSDRFSAERPKGSFSTLEIQRTEQGDSAMYLCASSPNQGGSEAFFGQGTRLTVV.